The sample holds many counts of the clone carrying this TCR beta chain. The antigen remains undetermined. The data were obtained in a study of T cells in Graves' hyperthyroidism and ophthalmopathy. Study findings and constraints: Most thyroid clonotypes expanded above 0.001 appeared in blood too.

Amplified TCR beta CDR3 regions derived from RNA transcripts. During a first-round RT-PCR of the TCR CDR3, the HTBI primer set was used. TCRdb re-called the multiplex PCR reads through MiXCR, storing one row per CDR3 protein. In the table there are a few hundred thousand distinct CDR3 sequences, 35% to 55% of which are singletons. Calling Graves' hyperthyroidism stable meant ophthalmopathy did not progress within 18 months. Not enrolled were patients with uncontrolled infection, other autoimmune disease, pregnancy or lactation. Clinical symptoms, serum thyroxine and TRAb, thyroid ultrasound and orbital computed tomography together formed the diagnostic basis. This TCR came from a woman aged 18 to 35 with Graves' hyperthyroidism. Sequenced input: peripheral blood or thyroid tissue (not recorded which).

CDR3 nucleotide sequence: TGTGCCAGCAGCCAAGATTTTACAGGCACGGGCTCGGTTACTGAAGCTTTCTTT. Protein: CASSQDFTGTGSVTEAFF. The chain combines TRBV4-2 with TRBJ1-1, with D perhaps TRBD1 (5 bases). CDR1 and CDR2 (germline): LGHNA, YNFKEQ. With 0 bases removed from V and 5 bases from J, the gap between germline ends came to 22 bases. The CDR3 extends over 18 amino acids.